One and the same sample provided the 28 T cell receptor beta chains below, sequenced in a study of shared clonotypes between healthy human individuals. Terminally differentiated effector memory CD45RA+ cells were excluded by CCR7 positive selection of CD45RO-negative cells. Generated by immunoSEQ multiplex PCR, the TCRdb table keeps only in-frame clones and is missing some. The sample has roughly 2 million clones, about 95% seen once. The sample taken for sequencing was naive CD8+ T cells sorted from blood. These receptors all stem from a man younger than 30 in good health.

V usage is TRBV28 and J usage is TRBJ2-2; 7 bases fit TRBD1. CDR3 length equals 15 residues. The germline gives CDR1 MDHEN, CDR2 SYDVKM. V trimming: 5 bases; J trimming: 3 bases; junction bases outside the gene matches: 6. Written as DNA, the CDR3 is TGTGCCAGCAGTCTTTACAGGGGTTACACCGGGGAGCTGTTTTTT. Its protein product is CASSLYRGYTGELFF.

V gene TRBV28 combines with J gene TRBJ2-7; 8 nucleotides match TRBD1. Germline V CDR1 and CDR2: MDHEN, SYDVKM. The CDR3 runs to 18 residues. J was trimmed by 0 bases and V by 4 bases; bases with no gene match: 14. DNA for the CDR3: TGTGCCAGCAGTTCGGAACCCGACAGGGGTGTGAGCTCCTACGAGCAGTACTTC. Protein product: CASSSEPDRGVSSYEQYF.

Here the CDR3 DNA reads TGTGCCTGGTCCGGACCGGTCTCCTACGAGCAGTACTTC. Translating gives CAWSGPVSYEQYF. The V and J genes are TRBV30 and TRBJ2-7; no clear D. This CDR3 is built from 13 residues. V lost 5 bases, J lost 0 bases, and 11 bases lay in between. Germline CDR1 is GTSNPN and CDR2 is SVGIG (reference sequence).

The rearrangement joins TRBV6-1 to TRBJ2-7; TRBD1 or TRBD2 may be the D gene (5 bases each). There are 16 residues in the CDR3. Deletions cut 2 bases from V and 3 bases from J, with 17 bases between. The germline gives CDR1 MNHNS, CDR2 SASEGT. CDR3 sequence (DNA): TGTGCCAGCAGTGAAATTATTGGGGGTAACTACTACGAGCAGTACTTC. Amino acids: CASSEIIGGNYYEQYF.

A note on this clone: This CDR3 is also generated by other DNA sequences in the sample. The chain is built from TRBV27 and TRBJ1-2; 8 bases fit TRBD1. The CDR3 runs 13 residues. Per the germline V gene, CDR1 is MNHEY and CDR2 is SMNVEV (reference sequence). J was trimmed by 4 bases and V by 6 bases; bases with no gene match: 4. CDR3 DNA: TGTGCCAGCAGCCCGGGACAGGCCTATGGCTACACCTTC. Translation gives CASSPGQAYGYTF.

With regard to this clone: One junction end does not reproduce the germline sequence, and a read error may be involved. This chain connects TRBV7-7 to TRBJ2-1; 7 bases are shared with TRBD2. The CDR3 is 15 amino acids. Germline V gives CDR1 SSHAT, CDR2 FNYEAQ (reference sequence). CDR3 in DNA: TGTGCTAGCAGCTTAGATCCTAGCGGTATCAATGAGCAGTTCTTC. It codes for CASSLDPSGINEQFF. The whole variable domain, remainder taken from reference TRBV7-7 and TRBJ2-1, is GAGVSQSPRYKVTKRGQDVTLRCDPISSHATLYWYQQALGQGPEFLTYFNYEAQPDKSGLPSDRFSAERPEGSISTLTIQRTEQRDSAMYRCASSLDPSGINEQFFGPGTRLTVL.

V gene TRBV5-5 combines with J gene TRBJ2-7, with no clear D. The CDR3 runs to 13 residues. The V gene lost 2 bases and the J gene lost 3 bases, with 9 bases spanning the gap. CDR1 is SGHKS, CDR2 YYEKEE, per germline (reference sequence). CDR3 sequence: CASSLEFYYEQYF. CDR3 DNA sequence: TGTGCCAGCAGCTTAGAGTTCTACTACGAGCAGTACTTC.

The chain couples TRBV6-1 to TRBJ1-3, with D possibly matching TRBD1 (5 bases). Germline V gene sequence: CDR1 MNHNS, CDR2 SASEGT. V lost 3 bases to trimming and J lost 11 bases, with 20 bases between them. CDR3 size: 15 residues. This CDR3 reads CASSDWGDAEDPIYF. The CDR3 bases are TGTGCCAGCAGTGATTGGGGGGACGCCGAGGACCCCATATATTTT.

Concerning this clone: Other DNA sequences within the sample encode an identical CDR3. The J gene is TRBJ1-1, the V gene TRBV7-9; possible D gene TRBD1, 5 bases. V lost 5 bases and J lost 2, with 12 bases in between. The CDR3 totals 14 residues. The germline V gene has CDR1 SEHNR and CDR2 FQNEAQ (reference sequence). DNA of the CDR3: TGTGCCAGCAGCCTAGGAGGGGCTAACACTGAAGCTTTCTTT. Its translation: CASSLGGANTEAFF.

The chain carries TRBV5-1 and TRBJ2-1, with D perhaps matching TRBD1 (5 bases). Germline loops: CDR1 SGHRS, CDR2 YFSETQ. Trimming took off 2 bases at V and 0 bases at J, with 15 bases between the two ends. CDR3 size: 17 residues. The CDR3 coding sequence is TGCGCCAGCAGCTTTACTCGCCAGGGAAGCTCCTACAATGAGCAGTTCTTC. Translating gives CASSFTRQGSSYNEQFF.

About this clone itself: Distinct nucleotide sequences in the sample also encode this CDR3. The CDR3 DNA is TGTGCCAGCAGCTTAGGAGTCAGCTCCTACGAGCAGTACTTC. Translated, it gives CASSLGVSSYEQYF. The rearrangement uses TRBV7-9 and TRBJ2-7; no firm D call. The CDR3 length is 14 residues. The V gene's germline CDR1 is SEHNR and CDR2 FQNEAQ (reference sequence). The V end lost 1 base, the J end lost 0 bases, and 7 bases lay between the germline ends.

The chain combines TRBV27 with TRBJ1-5, with a weak D call TRBD1 (5 bases). Trimming cost V 3 bases and J 6 bases, with 12 bases left between them. The germline gives CDR1 MNHEY, CDR2 SMNVEV (reference sequence). The CDR3 has 14 residues. CDR3 bases: TGTGCCAGCAGTTTCGGCGCGGGGACTCAGCCCCAGCATTTT. It is translated as CASSFGAGTQPQHF.

The chain combines TRBV7-9 with TRBJ2-3, with D possibly matching TRBD1 (5 bases). Trimming stripped 3 bases from V and 1 base from J, with 14 bases between. The CDR3 contains 16 residues. Germline-derived CDR1 and CDR2 are SEHNR and FQNEAQ (reference sequence). CDR3 nucleotide sequence: TGTGCCAGCAGCTTTTTGGGGCCCCAAGGCACAGATACGCAGTATTTT. Its translation is CASSFLGPQGTDTQYF.

V gene TRBV11-2 combines with J gene TRBJ2-7, with TRBD1 matching over 7 bases. Germline lookup yields CDR1 SGHAT and CDR2 FQNNGV. J lost 1 base, V lost 0 bases, and 3 bases had no gene match. The CDR3 covers 15 residues. The CDR3 sequence: CASSLDRTGSYEQYF. The DNA for the CDR3 is TGTGCCAGCAGCTTAGATAGGACAGGTTCCTACGAGCAGTACTTC.

The genes are TRBV27 and TRBJ1-1; TRBD1 is a possible D gene (6 bases). This CDR3 has 14 amino acids. V lost 6 bases, J lost 3 bases, and 14 bases lay in between. Germline V gene data show CDR1 as MNHEY and CDR2 as SMNVEV (reference sequence). CDR3 amino acids: CASSVGGLDTEAFF. In DNA form, the CDR3 reads TGTGCCAGCAGCGTAGGGGGGTTGGACACTGAAGCTTTCTTT.

This chain uses TRBV6-1 with TRBJ2-7, with D unclear. Germline CDR1 and CDR2: MNHNS and SASEGT. The ends were cut back, 9 bases at V and 6 bases at J, with 15 bases in the middle. This CDR3 region has 12 residues. CDR3 bases: TGTGCCAGTCTCGGACCCCGGTTCGAGCAGTACTTC. This gives the protein CASLGPRFEQYF.

This chain joins TRBV19 and TRBJ2-7, with 8 positions matching TRBD1. Trimming cost V 5 bases and J 9 bases; bases outside gene matches: 9. Germline assignment: CDR1 LNHDA and CDR2 SQIVND (reference sequence). The CDR3 is made up of 13 amino acids. The CDR3 DNA sequence: TGTGCCAGTAGTTTCCCGGGACAGGCGGGGCAGTACTTC. It specifies CASSFPGQAGQYF. The variable domain in full, with the rest retrieved from reference TRBV19 and TRBJ2-7, is DGGITQSPKYLFRKEGQNVTLSCEQNLNHDAMYWYRQDPGQGLRLIYYSQIVNDFQKGDIAEGYSVSREKKESFPLTVTSAQKNPTAFYLCASSFPGQAGQYFGPGTRLTVT.

The chain links TRBV27 to TRBJ2-7; D possibly corresponds to TRBD2 (6 bases). V lost 4 bases, J lost 3 bases, and 13 bases lay in between. The germline CDR1 and CDR2 sequences are MNHEY and SMNVEV (reference sequence). This CDR3 comprises 14 residues. In nucleotides, the CDR3 is TGTGCCAGCAGTTACTCGGGAGCTCGCTACGAGCAGTACTTC. Residues: CASSYSGARYEQYF.

V usage is TRBV7-6 and J usage is TRBJ2-4, with 11 bases lining up with TRBD1. CDR1 is SGHVS and CDR2 is FNYEAQ in the germline V gene. Trimming took 5 bases from V and 1 from J; bases not matched to a gene: 13. The length of the CDR3 is 19 residues. The CDR3 loop reads CASSTSGQGETVAKNIQYF. The CDR3, as DNA: TGTGCCAGCAGCACCTCGGGACAGGGGGAAACGGTGGCCAAAAACATTCAGTACTTC.

The genes are TRBV5-4 and TRBJ2-1; D is unresolved. This CDR3 region has 12 residues. Germline CDR1 and CDR2: SGHNT and YYREEE (reference sequence). V lost 2 bases and J 9 bases, leaving 9 bases between the germline ends. CDR3 amino acids: CASSFPPGEQFF. For the CDR3, the DNA is TGTGCCAGCAGCTTCCCGCCGGGTGAGCAGTTCTTC.

The chain recombines TRBV5-5 with TRBJ1-1; maybe TRBD1 (6 bases). CDR3 size: 15 residues. The V and J ends lost 0 bases and 2 bases respectively, with 11 bases between them. CDR1 is SGHKS, CDR2 YYEKEE, per germline (reference sequence). The CDR3 bases are TGTGCCAGCAGCTTGGAACAGGGAATAAACACTGAAGCTTTCTTT. Translation: CASSLEQGINTEAFF.

With respect to this clone: The sample holds other DNA sequences that translate to the same CDR3. The chain has TRBV6-6 and TRBJ2-7; 7 bases agree with TRBD1. The V gene end was trimmed by 2 bases and the J gene end by 2 bases; junction bases not matched to a gene: 0. The CDR3 runs 13 residues. The germline V gene has CDR1 MNHNY and CDR2 SVGAGI (reference sequence). The CDR3 loop is CASSYRGPYEQYF. Here the CDR3 DNA reads TGTGCCAGCAGTTACAGGGGGCCCTACGAGCAGTACTTC.

This sequence joins TRBV9 and TRBJ2-1; D perhaps matches TRBD1 (5 bases). There are 13 residues in the CDR3. Trimming shortened V by 0 bases and J by 7 bases, and 8 bases separated the two germline ends. Germline V lookup: CDR1 SGDLS, CDR2 YYNGEE. The CDR3 loop is CASSVADTNEQFF. The CDR3 DNA reads as TGTGCCAGCAGCGTAGCGGACACTAATGAGCAGTTCTTC.

The chain carries TRBV7-8 and TRBJ2-3; D may be TRBD2 (7 bases). Trimming removed 11 bases from V and 5 bases from J, with 17 bases in between. The CDR3 is 13 residues long. Germline CDR1 and CDR2: SGHVS and FQNEAQ. The CDR3 reads CASRGEGLDTQYF. CDR3 DNA: TGTGCCTCGAGGGGGGAGGGGTTAGATACGCAGTATTTT.

The rearrangement links TRBV4-3 to TRBJ2-7, with 11 bases fitting TRBD2. V was clipped by 1 base and J by 1 base; unmatched bases: 3. This CDR3 contains 16 residues. CDR1 is LGHNA and CDR2 is YSLEER in the germline V gene. CDR3 in amino acids: CASSQVLAGGSYEQYF. Here the CDR3 DNA reads TGCGCCAGCAGCCAAGTTCTAGCGGGAGGATCCTACGAGCAGTACTTC.

This clone has ten or more counts. The chain links TRBV2 to TRBJ2-7, with D uncertain. Germline loops: CDR1 SNHLY, CDR2 FYNNEI. The CDR3 has 13 amino acids. V lost 4 bases and J 1 base, leaving 8 bases between the germline ends. The chain's CDR3 is CASSVTRSYEQYF. The CDR3 DNA is TGTGCCAGCAGTGTGACTCGGTCCTACGAGCAGTACTTC.

This clone was counted at least ten times. At the DNA level, this CDR3 is encoded by other sequences in the same sample as well. The chain is built from TRBV30 and TRBJ2-1; possible D gene TRBD1, 5 bases. The CDR3 has 12 amino acids. The germline V and J ends were trimmed by 5 bases and 5 bases, with 10 bases remaining between them. CDR1 is GTSNPN, CDR2 SVGIG, per germline (reference sequence). CDR3 DNA: TGTGCCTGGGGCAGGGAAAACAATGAGCAGTTCTTC. Translated: CAWGRENNEQFF.

V gene TRBV27 combines with J gene TRBJ1-2, with unresolved D. Trimming stripped 0 bases from V and 3 bases from J, with 8 bases between. The CDR3 totals 14 residues. CDR1 MNHEY and CDR2 SMNVEV come from the germline V gene (reference sequence). CDR3 coding DNA: TGTGCCAGCAGTTTATCGGCCGGCTACTATGGCTACACCTTC. As protein: CASSLSAGYYGYTF.